This T cell receptor beta chain originates from a study of shared clonotypes between healthy human individuals (dated by TCRdb to 2020 to 2022). With respect to the entire study: A couple of women and three men aged 18 to 49 years were included in the cohort. To estimate repertoire size and how much clonotypes are shared between individuals, the study performed deep sequencing of blood TCR repertoires from five healthy adults. Per donor, three plates each were used for CD4 naive and CD4 memory, two for CD8 naive, and one for CD8 memory. Each donor's leukapheresis produced roughly between roughly 0.85 and 10 billion PBMCs. Different laboratories and diverse techniques were used to prepare libraries and sequence TCR repertoires, to increase sequencing depth and limit assay-specific biases.

For this clone: Its antigen has not been determined. There are no base qualities to consult, and no much larger clone falls within one base.

The donors were healthy, HIV-negative adults who had no recently reported acute infections or vaccinations. Every donor was a Caucasian adult residing in Nashville, Tennessee, USA. CD4+ T cells were enriched by magnetic negative selection; naive cells were then positively selected on CD45RA, and the negative fraction formed the memory subset. Blood was obtained by leukapheresis, after which PBMCs were separated by Ficoll-Histopaque density gradient centrifugation and cryopreserved in liquid nitrogen vapor phase. Purity and quantity of every magnetically sorted T cell population were checked by analytical flow cytometry. Genomic DNA was isolated from every sorted fraction and measured by UV absorbance on a Nanodrop 2000c. Using the deep immunoSEQ assay, multiplex PCR amplified TCR CDR3 regions from genomic DNA. Extracted genomic DNA from each cell subset was spread evenly across all wells of several immunoSEQ 96-well plates, with each plate serving as a replicate. For sorted subsets, about 210 ng of genomic DNA, equivalent to some 33,000 T cell genomes, went into each replicate PCR. Purified libraries were quantified with a Qubit 3.0 fluorometer, sized on a Bioanalyzer 2100, and re-quantified with the KAPA Library Quantification kit. Each immunoSEQ 96-well plate was sequenced on its own single-read 150-cycle Illumina NextSeq 550 flow cell. Per the source publication's procedure: Because the immunoSEQ output included only junctional sequences and no quality scores, the filtering could not be the same as the filtering used for full-length reads. To assign V/J genes and CDR3, sequences were annotated using PyIR, a Python wrapper for IgBLAST v1.9, with IMGT germline references. Any read was removed if the V/J assignment was weak (E-value above 1e-6), the CDR3 was missing, or the read contained stop codons, out-of-frame junctions, or ambiguous translated residues. A V3J clonotype was defined by an identical inferred V gene, J gene, and CDR3 amino acid sequence. Percentage overlap between repertoires was calculated by dividing the number of shared unique clonotypes by the size of the smaller repertoire. Three approaches were used to assess repertoire richness: RTK rarefaction, the Chao1 estimator, and Recon v2.1 estimates of unobserved clonotypes. OLGA was used to compute generation probabilities for all TCRbeta clonotypes that the gDNA method yielded from a handful of donors. Here the immuneACCESS table is served through TCRdb, limited to in-frame sequences with V and J called. Missing clones are a known gap in these copies; in checked studies unresolved V genes cover under half, and the rest lacks a known reason. V and J calls and clone size come straight from that table; D and trimming were deduced from the DNA. The sample contains about 2 million clones, 95% of them found a single time. The top ten clonotypes cover under 0.15% of the sample.

V is cut by 10 bases and J by 0 bases, and the space between the germline ends is 16 bases. The germline V gene encodes CDR1 SGHDT and CDR2 YYEEEE. Including the terminal cysteine and phenylalanine, the CDR3 comprises 14 residues. Only the CDR3 region is kept as DNA, spanning 42 bases read in frame from base 1. Overall study results and their limits: Larger estimated clonotype richness was generally found for naive subsets than for memory subsets. Sampling was restricted to blood, and TCR repertoires in tissues likely differ from the TCR repertoires found in blood. Around 5.4% of naive CD4, 3.5% of naive CD8, about 2.5% of memory CD4, and about 0.4% of memory CD8 clonotypes were shared across several donors. Based on pairwise subsampling, the degree of clonotype sharing among donors was expected to be affected by sequencing depth. Because the study included a small number of donors, the genetic and exposure-history diversity represented was limited. Compared with non-shared clonotypes, clonotypes shared by all four sorted-subset donors had higher generation probabilities. Incomplete sequencing was indicated by rarefaction of sorted-subset datasets, despite the large sequencing depth.

This TCR was sampled from a man aged 18 to 30 in good health. The specimen sequenced was naive CD4+ T cells sorted from blood. The meaning of the sample's cell subset or site label: CD45RA+ positively selected. The chain links TRBV5-6 with TRBJ1-1; the D gene cannot be resolved reliably. The nucleotide sequence reads TGTGCCGCCAGTTCCCAATCGGTGAACACTGAAGCTTTCTTT. Its product reads: CAASSQSVNTEAFF.